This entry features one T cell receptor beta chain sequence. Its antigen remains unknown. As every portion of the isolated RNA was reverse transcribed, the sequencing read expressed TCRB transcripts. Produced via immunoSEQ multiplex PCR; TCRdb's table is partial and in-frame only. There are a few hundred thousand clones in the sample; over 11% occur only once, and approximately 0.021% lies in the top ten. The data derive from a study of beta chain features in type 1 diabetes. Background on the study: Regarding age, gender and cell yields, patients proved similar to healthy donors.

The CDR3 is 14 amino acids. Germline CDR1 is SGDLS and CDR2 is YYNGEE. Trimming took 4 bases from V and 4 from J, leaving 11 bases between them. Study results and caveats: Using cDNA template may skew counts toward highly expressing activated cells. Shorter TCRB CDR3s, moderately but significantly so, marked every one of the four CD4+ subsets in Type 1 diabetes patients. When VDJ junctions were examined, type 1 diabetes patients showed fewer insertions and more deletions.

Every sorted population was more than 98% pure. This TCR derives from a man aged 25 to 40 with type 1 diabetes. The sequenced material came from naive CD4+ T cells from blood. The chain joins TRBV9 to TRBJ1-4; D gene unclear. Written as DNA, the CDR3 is TGTGCCAGCAGCACGTCAGCGAGTAATGAAAAACTGTTTTTT. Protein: CASSTSASNEKLFF. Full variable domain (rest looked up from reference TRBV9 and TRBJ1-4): DSGVTQTPKHLITATGQRVTLRCSPRSGDLSVYWYQQSLDQGLQFLIQYYNGEERAKGNILERFSAQQFPDLHSELNLSSLELGDSALYFCASSTSASNEKLFFGSGTQLSVL.